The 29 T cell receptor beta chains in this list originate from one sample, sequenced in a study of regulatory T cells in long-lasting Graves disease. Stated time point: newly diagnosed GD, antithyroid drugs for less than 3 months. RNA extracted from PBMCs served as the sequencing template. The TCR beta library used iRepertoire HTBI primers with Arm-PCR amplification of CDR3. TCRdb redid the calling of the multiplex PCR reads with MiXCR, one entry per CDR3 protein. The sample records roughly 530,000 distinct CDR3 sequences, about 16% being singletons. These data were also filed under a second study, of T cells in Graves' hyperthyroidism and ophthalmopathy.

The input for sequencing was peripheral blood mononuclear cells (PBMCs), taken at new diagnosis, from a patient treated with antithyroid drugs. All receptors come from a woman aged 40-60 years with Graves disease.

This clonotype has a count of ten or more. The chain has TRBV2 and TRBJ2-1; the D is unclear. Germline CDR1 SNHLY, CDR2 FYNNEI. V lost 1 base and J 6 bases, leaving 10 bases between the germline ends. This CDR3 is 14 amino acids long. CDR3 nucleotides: TGTGCCAGCAGTGAAGTTGGGGTGGGCAATGAGCAGTTCTTC. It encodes CASSEVGVGNEQFF.

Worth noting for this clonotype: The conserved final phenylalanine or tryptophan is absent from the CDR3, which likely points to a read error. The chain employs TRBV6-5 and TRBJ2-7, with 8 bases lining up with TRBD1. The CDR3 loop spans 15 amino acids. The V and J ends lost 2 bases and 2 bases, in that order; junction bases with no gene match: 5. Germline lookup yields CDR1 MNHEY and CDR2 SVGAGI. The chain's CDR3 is CASSYQGAGTYEQYS. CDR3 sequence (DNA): TGTGCCAGCAGTTACCAGGGGGCGGGGACCTACGAGCAGTACTCC.

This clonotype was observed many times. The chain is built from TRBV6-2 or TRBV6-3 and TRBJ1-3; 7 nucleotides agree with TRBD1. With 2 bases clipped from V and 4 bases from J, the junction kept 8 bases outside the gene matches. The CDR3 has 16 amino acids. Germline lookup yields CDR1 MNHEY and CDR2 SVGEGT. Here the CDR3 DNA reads TGTGCCAGCAGTTACCCTACAGGGGATTACGGAAACACCATATATTTT. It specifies CASSYPTGDYGNTIYF.

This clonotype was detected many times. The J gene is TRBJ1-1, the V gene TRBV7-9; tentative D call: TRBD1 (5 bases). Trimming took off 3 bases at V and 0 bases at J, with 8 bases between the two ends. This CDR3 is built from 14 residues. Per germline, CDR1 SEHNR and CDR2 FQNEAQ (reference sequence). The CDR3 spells CASSFPGMNTEAFF. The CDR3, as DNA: TGTGCCAGCAGCTTTCCAGGGATGAACACTGAAGCTTTCTTT. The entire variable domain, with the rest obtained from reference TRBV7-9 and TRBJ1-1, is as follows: DTGVSQNPRHKITKRGQNVTFRCDPISEHNRLYWYRQTLGQGPEFLTYFQNEAQLEKSRLLSDRFSAERPKGSFSTLEIQRTEQGDSAMYLCASSFPGMNTEAFFGQGTRLTVV.

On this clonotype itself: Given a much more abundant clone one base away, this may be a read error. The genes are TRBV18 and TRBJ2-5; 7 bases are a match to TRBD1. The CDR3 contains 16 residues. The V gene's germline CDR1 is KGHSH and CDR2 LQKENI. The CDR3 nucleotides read TGTACCAGCTCACCGAAGCCGACAGGGTACCAAGAGACCCAGTACTTC. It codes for CTSSPKPTGYQETQYF.

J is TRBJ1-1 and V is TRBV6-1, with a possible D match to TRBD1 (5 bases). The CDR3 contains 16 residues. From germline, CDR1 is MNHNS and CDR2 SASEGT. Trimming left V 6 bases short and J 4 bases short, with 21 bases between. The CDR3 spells CASRPMGGNPATEAFF. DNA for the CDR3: TGTGCCAGCAGACCTATGGGGGGAAACCCCGCCACTGAAGCTTTCTTT.

CDR3 DNA sequence: TGTGCCAGCAGACGGACTAGCGGGGGGACCGGGGAGCTGTTTTTT. This codes for CASRRTSGGTGELFF. The rearrangement links TRBV3-1 to TRBJ2-2; 14 bases fit TRBD2. From germline, CDR1 is LGHDT and CDR2 YNNKEL (reference sequence). This CDR3 has 15 residues. J gave up 5 bases and V 6 bases, and 2 bases lay outside the gene matches.

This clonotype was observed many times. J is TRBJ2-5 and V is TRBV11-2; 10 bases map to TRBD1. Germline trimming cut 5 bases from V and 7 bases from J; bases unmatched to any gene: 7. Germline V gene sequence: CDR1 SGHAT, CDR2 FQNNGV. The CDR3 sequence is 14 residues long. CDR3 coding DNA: TGTGCCAGCAGCATCCGGGACAGGGGTAGGACCCAGTACTTC. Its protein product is CASSIRDRGRTQYF.

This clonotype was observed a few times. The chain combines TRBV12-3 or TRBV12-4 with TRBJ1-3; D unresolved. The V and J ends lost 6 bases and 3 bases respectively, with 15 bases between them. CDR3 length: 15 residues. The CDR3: CASSLIEGLGNTIYF. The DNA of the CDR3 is TGTGCCAGCAGCTTGATCGAGGGTCTTGGAAACACCATATATTTT.

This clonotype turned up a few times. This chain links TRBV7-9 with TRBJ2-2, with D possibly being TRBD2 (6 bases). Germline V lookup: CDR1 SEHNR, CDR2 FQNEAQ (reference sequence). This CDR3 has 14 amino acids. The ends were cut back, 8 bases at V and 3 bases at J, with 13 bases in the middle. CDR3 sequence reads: CASFRDLDTGELFF. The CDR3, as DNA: TGTGCCAGCTTCCGGGACTTAGACACCGGGGAGCTGTTTTTT. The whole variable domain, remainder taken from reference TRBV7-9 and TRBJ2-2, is DTGVSQNPRHKITKRGQNVTFRCDPISEHNRLYWYRQTLGQGPEFLTYFQNEAQLEKSRLLSDRFSAERPKGSFSTLEIQRTEQGDSAMYLCASFRDLDTGELFFGEGSRLTVL.

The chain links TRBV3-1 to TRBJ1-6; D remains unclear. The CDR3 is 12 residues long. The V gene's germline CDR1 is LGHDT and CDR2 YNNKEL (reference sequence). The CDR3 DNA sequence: TGTGCGGCAGGCGGCTATAATTCACCCCTCCACTTT. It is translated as CAAGGYNSPLHF.

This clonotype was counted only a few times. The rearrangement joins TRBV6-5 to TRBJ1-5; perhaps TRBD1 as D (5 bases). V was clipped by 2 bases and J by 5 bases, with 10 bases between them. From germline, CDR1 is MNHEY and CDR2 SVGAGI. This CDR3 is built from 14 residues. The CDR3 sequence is CASSYQTGHQPQHF. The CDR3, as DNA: TGTGCCAGCAGTTACCAGACGGGGCATCAGCCCCAGCATTTT.

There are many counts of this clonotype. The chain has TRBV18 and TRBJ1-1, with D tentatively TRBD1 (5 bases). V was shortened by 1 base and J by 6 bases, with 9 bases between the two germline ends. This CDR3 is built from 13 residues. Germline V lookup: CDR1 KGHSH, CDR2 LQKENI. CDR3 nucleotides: TGTGCCAGCTCACCACGAGGGGTGGCTGAAGCTTTCTTT. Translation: CASSPRGVAEAFF.

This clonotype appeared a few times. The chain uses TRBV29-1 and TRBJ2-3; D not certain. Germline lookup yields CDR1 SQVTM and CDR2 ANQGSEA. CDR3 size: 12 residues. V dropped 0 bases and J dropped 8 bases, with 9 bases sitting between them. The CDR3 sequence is CSVEEIAGTQYF. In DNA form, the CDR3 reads TGCAGCGTTGAAGAAATAGCCGGTACGCAGTATTTT.

CDR3 amino acids: CASSSGTVNYGYTF. The CDR3 region has the DNA TGTGCCAGCAGCTCAGGGACAGTTAACTATGGCTACACCTTC. This chain connects TRBV7-9 to TRBJ1-2; TRBD1 matches 7 bases. V dropped 4 bases and J dropped 1; count of bases not matched to a gene: 3. CDR3 size: 14 residues. Germline assignment: CDR1 SEHNR and CDR2 FQNEAQ (reference sequence).

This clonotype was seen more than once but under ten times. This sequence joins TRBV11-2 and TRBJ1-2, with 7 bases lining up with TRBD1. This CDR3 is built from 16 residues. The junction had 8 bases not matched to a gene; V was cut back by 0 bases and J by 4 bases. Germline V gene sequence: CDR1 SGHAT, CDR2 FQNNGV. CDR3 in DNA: TGTGCCAGCAGCTTAGATCAGGGGACAGAGGCCTATGGCTACACCTTC. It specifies CASSLDQGTEAYGYTF.

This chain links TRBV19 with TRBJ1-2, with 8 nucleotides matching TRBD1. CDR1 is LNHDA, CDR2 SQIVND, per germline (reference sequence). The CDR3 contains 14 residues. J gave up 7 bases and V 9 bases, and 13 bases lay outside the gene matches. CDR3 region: CASRLDRDGRGYTF. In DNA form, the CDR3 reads TGTGCCAGCCGTTTGGACAGGGATGGTCGTGGCTACACCTTC.

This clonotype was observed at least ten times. The CDR3 sequence is CASSPSASSGGEQFF. DNA for the CDR3: TGTGCCAGCAGCCCATCGGCCTCTAGCGGGGGTGAGCAGTTCTTC. The chain couples TRBV11-2 to TRBJ2-1, with TRBD2 identical over 10 bases. There are 15 residues in the CDR3. The J segment lost 9 bases and the V segment lost 5 bases, leaving 10 bases of the junction unmatched. Germline CDR1 SGHAT, CDR2 FQNNGV.

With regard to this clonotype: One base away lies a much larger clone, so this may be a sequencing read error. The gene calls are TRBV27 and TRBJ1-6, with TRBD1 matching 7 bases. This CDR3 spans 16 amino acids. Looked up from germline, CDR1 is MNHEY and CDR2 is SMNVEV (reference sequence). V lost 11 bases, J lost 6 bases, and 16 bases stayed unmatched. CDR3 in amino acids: CAGIPGGALGNSPLHF. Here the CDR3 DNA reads TGTGCCGGCATTCCAGGGGGAGCCCTTGGTAATTCACCCCTCCACTTT.

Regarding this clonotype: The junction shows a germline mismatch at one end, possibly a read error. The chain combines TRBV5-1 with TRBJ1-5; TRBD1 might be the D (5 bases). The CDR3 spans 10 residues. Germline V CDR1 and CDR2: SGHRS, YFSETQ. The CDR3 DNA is TGTGCCAGCAGCTTGGGGGGGCAGCATTTT. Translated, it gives CASSLGGQHF.

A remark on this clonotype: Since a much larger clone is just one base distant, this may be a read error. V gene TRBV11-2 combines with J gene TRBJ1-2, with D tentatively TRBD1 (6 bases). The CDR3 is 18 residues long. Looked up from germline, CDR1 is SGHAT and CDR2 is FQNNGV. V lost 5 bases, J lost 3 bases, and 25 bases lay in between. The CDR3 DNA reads TGTGCCAGCAGCCCAGGGAGCTTCGTGAGGGGGGAGGACTATGGCTACACCTTC. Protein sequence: CASSPGSFVRGEDYGYTF.

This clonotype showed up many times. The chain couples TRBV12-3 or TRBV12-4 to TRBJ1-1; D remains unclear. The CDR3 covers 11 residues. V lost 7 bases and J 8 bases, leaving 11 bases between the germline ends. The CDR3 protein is CASTSGREAFF. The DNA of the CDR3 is TGTGCCAGCACCTCCGGGAGGGAAGCTTTCTTT.

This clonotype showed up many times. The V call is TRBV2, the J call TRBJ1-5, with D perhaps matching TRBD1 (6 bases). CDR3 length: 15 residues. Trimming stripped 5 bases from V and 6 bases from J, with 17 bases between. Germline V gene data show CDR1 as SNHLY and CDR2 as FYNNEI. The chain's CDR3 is CASSPSGAGSQPQHF. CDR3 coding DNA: TGTGCCAGCAGTCCCTCGGGGGCCGGCAGTCAGCCCCAGCATTTT.

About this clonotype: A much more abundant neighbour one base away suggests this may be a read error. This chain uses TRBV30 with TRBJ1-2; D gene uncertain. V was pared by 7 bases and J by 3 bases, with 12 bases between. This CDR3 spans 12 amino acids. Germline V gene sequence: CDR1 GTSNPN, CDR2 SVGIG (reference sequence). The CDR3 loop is CASPKGDYGYTF. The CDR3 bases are TGTGCCTCCCCAAAGGGTGACTATGGCTACACCTTC.

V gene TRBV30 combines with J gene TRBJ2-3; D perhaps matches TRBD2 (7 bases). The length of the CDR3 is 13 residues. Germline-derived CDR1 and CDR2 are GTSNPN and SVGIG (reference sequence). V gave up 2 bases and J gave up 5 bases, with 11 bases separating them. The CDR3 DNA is TGTGCCTGGAGTCGGGGGGCAATAGATACGCAGTATTTT. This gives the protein CAWSRGAIDTQYF.

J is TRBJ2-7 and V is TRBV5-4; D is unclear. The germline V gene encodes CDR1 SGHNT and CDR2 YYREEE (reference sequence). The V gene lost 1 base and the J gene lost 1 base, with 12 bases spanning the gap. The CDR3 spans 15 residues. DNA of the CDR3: TGTGCCAGCAGCTTGTTTTCGGACCCGTCCTACGAGCAGTACTTC. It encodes CASSLFSDPSYEQYF.

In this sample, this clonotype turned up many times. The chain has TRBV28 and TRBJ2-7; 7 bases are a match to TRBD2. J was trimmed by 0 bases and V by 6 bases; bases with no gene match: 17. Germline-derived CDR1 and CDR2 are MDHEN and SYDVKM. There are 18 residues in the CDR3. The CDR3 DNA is TGTGCCAGCAGAACAGCGGGACCGGGGCCCCCAAGCTCCTACGAGCAGTACTTC. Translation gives CASRTAGPGPPSSYEQYF.

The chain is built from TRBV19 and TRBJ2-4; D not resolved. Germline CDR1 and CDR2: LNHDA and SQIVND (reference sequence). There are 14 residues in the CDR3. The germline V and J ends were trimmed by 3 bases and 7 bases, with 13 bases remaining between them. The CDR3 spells CASSIGSGYNIQYF. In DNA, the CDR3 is TGTGCCAGTAGTATTGGCAGTGGGTATAACATTCAGTACTTC.

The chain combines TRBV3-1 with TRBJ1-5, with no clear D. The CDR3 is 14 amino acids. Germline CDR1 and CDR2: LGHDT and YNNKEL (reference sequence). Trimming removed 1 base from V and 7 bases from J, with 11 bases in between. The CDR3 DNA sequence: TGTGCCAGCAGCCAAGGAGAATTCTTCCAGCCCCAGCATTTT. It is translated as CASSQGEFFQPQHF.